This record looks at one T cell receptor (beta chain) sequence and its context. Source study methods: Nucleated cell counts were estimated from reference gene primer amplification. The data were produced by immunoSEQ multiplex PCR, yet TCRdb's version contains in-frame clones alone and is incomplete. That table supplies the V and J calls and clone size; D and trimming were determined from the DNA. Of 250,000 to 400,000 clones in the sample, under 90% were seen once. These data are taken from a study of blood T cell repertoires in COVID-19. Study overall: Spain, Italy and the United States supplied samples that represented acute and convalescent COVID-19.

V was pared by 4 bases and J by 0 bases, with 10 bases between. Germline assignment: CDR1 LGHDT and CDR2 YNNKEL (reference sequence). The CDR3 is made up of 15 amino acids. One Seattle source followed patients from active infection through their disease course. Source material: peripheral blood. The J gene is TRBJ1-5, the V gene TRBV3-1 (or the pseudogene TRBV3-2); D is perhaps TRBD1 (6 bases). The sequence came from a woman aged 25 to 39 with COVID-19, enrolled during active disease. In nucleotides, the CDR3 is TGTGCCAGCAGCCCAGGGACATTTAGCAATCAGCCCCAGCATTTT. Translation: CASSPGTFSNQPQHF.